Listed below are T cell receptor beta chains from one sample, sequenced in a study of neurological immune-mediated disorders. Each CDR3 protein gets one entry after TCRdb re-called the 5' RACE reads with MiXCR. The sample gives about 99,000 distinct CDR3 sequences, less than 14% of which show up once; about 3% is in the top ten. Sample: PBMCs. These TCRs come from a female donor with HTLV-1-associated myelopathy (HAM/TSP). The CDR3 runs from the conserved cysteine through the conserved F or W. Fields, in order: clone size, CDR3 length, D gene, J gene, V gene, CDR3 DNA, CDR3 protein. D genes are given only for firm matches. Not every row has a clone size; where given, it reads once, few, many or a size class.

many | 15 | TRBD1 | TRBJ2-3 | TRBV5-1 | TGCGCCAGCAGCCGACAGGGGGCTAGGGAGGATACGCAGTATTTT | CASSRQGAREDTQYF
NA | 19 | TRBD2 | TRBJ2-1 | TRBV7-2 | TGTGCCAGCAGCTTACTAGCGGGGGGGGTCTTTAGCTCCTACAATGAGCAGTTCTTC | CASSLLAGGVFSSYNEQFF
many | 14 | TRBD1 | TRBJ1-2 | TRBV9 | TGTGCCAGCAGCGTTGAGGGGACAGATTATGGCTACACCTTC | CASSVEGTDYGYTF
many | 19 | NA | TRBJ2-7 | TRBV7-2 | TGTGCCAGCAGCTTAACCCCCATGGGGGTCAAATATCCAAGCTACGAGCAGTACTTC | CASSLTPMGVKYPSYEQYF
many | 15 | TRBD2 | TRBJ2-7 | TRBV5-1 | TGCGCCAGCAGCTTGGTGAGCGGGGGGGCCTACGAGCAGTACTTC | CASSLVSGGAYEQYF
many | 15 | TRBD1 | TRBJ1-4 | TRBV5-1 | TGCGCCAGCAGCCATCCGGGACAGGGGATGCAAAAACTGTTTTTT | CASSHPGQGMQKLFF
many | 13 | NA | TRBJ1-2 | TRBV10-3 | TGTGCCATCAGCGTACTGGGATCAAGTGGCTACACCTTC | CAISVLGSSGYTF
many | 12 | TRBD1 | TRBJ2-1 | TRBV6-4 | TGTGCCAGCAGCAGGGGGCTGGGGGAGCAGTTCTTC | CASSRGLGEQFF
many | 16 | NA | TRBJ2-3 | TRBV10-3 | TGTGCCATCAGTGAACCTGGGGGCGAGGGCACAGATACGCAGTATTTT | CAISEPGGEGTDTQYF
NA | 15 | TRBD1 | TRBJ2-3 | TRBV5-5 | TGTGCCAGCAGCTCCGCCGGGACAGGGACGTATACGCAGTATTTT | CASSSAGTGTYTQYF
many | 12 | NA | TRBJ2-7 | TRBV20-1 | TGCAGTGCTAGCGGGAGACCCTACGAGCAGTACTTC | CSASGRPYEQYF
many | 13 | NA | TRBJ1-5 | TRBV20-1 | TGCAGTGCTAGTGGACCGAGCAATCAGCCCCAGCATTTT | CSASGPSNQPQHF
many | 15 | NA | TRBJ2-3 | TRBV10-1 | TGCGCCAGCAGTCAGGGGCTATCTAGCACAGATACGCAGTATTTT | CASSQGLSSTDTQYF
many | 13 | NA | TRBJ2-3 | TRBV28 | TGTGCCAGCAGTACCATACAGGGAGATACGCAGTATTTT | CASSTIQGDTQYF
many | 14 | NA | TRBJ1-6 | TRBV20-1 | TGCAGTGCTAGAGAAGGGGGGGGCGATTCACCCCTCCACTTT | CSAREGGGDSPLHF
many | 14 | TRBD1 | TRBJ1-5 | TRBV10-3 | TGTGCCATCACCAACAGGGGACTCAATCAGCCCCAGCATTTT | CAITNRGLNQPQHF
many | 11 | NA | TRBJ2-1 | TRBV20-1 | TGCAGTGCTGACCGGGCAGATGAGCAGTTCTTC | CSADRADEQFF
many | 16 | TRBD2 | TRBJ2-3 | TRBV20-1 | TGCAGTGCTGGGGGGCGGACTAGCGGGGGAGGAGATACGCAGTATTTT | CSAGGRTSGGGDTQYF
many | 14 | NA | TRBJ2-1 | TRBV29-1 | TGCAGCGTTGACGGCTCCTCTTATTACAATGAGCAGTTCTTC | CSVDGSSYYNEQFF
many | 14 | NA | TRBJ2-6 | TRBV20-1 | TGCAGTGCTGCGAGTAGCTCTGGGGCCAACGTCCTGACTTTC | CSAASSSGANVLTF
many | 13 | NA | TRBJ2-4 | TRBV20-1 | TGCAGTGCTAGGCGCAGCCTTAAAAACATTCAGTACTTC | CSARRSLKNIQYF
many | 16 | TRBD2 | TRBJ2-3 | TRBV9 | TGTGCCAGCAGCGTAGAACTAGCGGGGTCGACAGATACGCAGTATTTT | CASSVELAGSTDTQYF
many | 14 | NA | TRBJ2-6 | TRBV20-1 | TGCAGTGCTAGAGATGGCTCTGGGGCCAACGTCCTGACTTTC | CSARDGSGANVLTF
many | 15 | NA | TRBJ1-5 | TRBV4-2 | TGTGCCAGCAGCCAAGTGGGTGGCAGCAATCAGCCCCAGCATTTT | CASSQVGGSNQPQHF
NA | 14 | NA | TRBJ2-2 | TRBV6-6 | TGTGCCAGCAGTATAAGGTCCTCGGTCGGGGAGCTGTTTTTT | CASSIRSSVGELFF
many | 14 | NA | TRBJ2-3 | TRBV5-1 | TGCGCCAGCAGCTATGGAGTTGGAACAGATACGCAGTATTTT | CASSYGVGTDTQYF
many | 16 | NA | TRBJ2-4 | TRBV28 | TGTGCCAGCAGTTTGGGCAGGGGAGTGTTACAAAACATTCAGTACTTC | CASSLGRGVLQNIQYF
many | 13 | TRBD2 | TRBJ2-1 | TRBV20-1 | TGCAGTGCAAGACTAGCGGCCGCCAAGGAGCAGTTCTTC | CSARLAAAKEQFF
many | 15 | TRBD1 | TRBJ2-2 | TRBV19 | TGTGCCACTAGGGTGACAGGGTCTGCCACCGGGGAGCTGTTTTTT | CATRVTGSATGELFF
many | 18 | TRBD2 | TRBJ2-4 | TRBV9 | TGTGCCAGCAGCCCAGGGACTAGCGGGGGACTAGCCAAAAACATTCAGTACTTC | CASSPGTSGGLAKNIQYF
few | 15 | NA | TRBJ2-7 | TRBV14 | TGTGCCAGCAGCCAGAGGGTCGCCGGGAGCTACGAGCAGTACTTC | CASSQRVAGSYEQYF
many | 13 | NA | TRBJ1-5 | TRBV3-1 | TGTGCCAGCAGCCAAGCGACGGATCAGCCCCAGCATTTT | CASSQATDQPQHF
NA | 15 | NA | TRBJ1-5 | TRBV28 | NA | CASSFLAGGNQPQHF
many | 17 | TRBD1 | TRBJ2-2 | TRBV24-1 | TGTGCCACCAGTGATGTTAACAGGGGGCGCTTCCCCGGGGAGCTGTTTTTT | CATSDVNRGRFPGELFF
NA | 13 | NA | TRBJ1-1 | TRBV10-1 | TGCGCCAGCAGTGAGTCGGCCTACACTGAAGCTTTCTTT | CASSESAYTEAFF
few | 14 | NA | TRBJ2-2 | TRBV12-3/TRBV12-4 | TGTGCCAGCAGAAGAACAGCGAACACCGGGGAGCTGTTTTTT | CASRRTANTGELFF
many | 10 | NA | TRBJ2-3 | TRBV20-1 | TGCAGTGGTTCCGGGGATACGCAGTATTTT | CSGSGDTQYF
many | 15 | NA | TRBJ1-6 | TRBV5-1 | TGCGCCAGCAGCTTCGACAGCTCCTATAATTCACCCCTCCACTTT | CASSFDSSYNSPLHF
many | 15 | TRBD2 | TRBJ2-5 | TRBV5-1 | TGCGCCAGCAGCTTGTTACGGGGGGGCCAAGAGACCCAGTACTTC | CASSLLRGGQETQYF
many | 13 | NA | TRBJ2-5 | TRBV27 | TGTGCCAGCAGTTTTCGACAGCAAGAGACCCAGTACTTC | CASSFRQQETQYF
many | 13 | TRBD1 | TRBJ2-7 | TRBV5-1 | TGCGCCAGCAGCTTCCAGGGGGCTTACGAGCAGTACTTC | CASSFQGAYEQYF
NA | 14 | NA | TRBJ1-2 | TRBV4-1 | TGCGCCAGCAGCCAAGGGGTCGTCGTCTATGGCTACACCTTC | CASSQGVVVYGYTF
many | 14 | NA | TRBJ2-3 | TRBV7-2 | TGTGCCAGCAGCTTGGGGGTTTCCACAGATACGCAGTATTTT | CASSLGVSTDTQYF
many | 13 | NA | TRBJ2-3 | TRBV7-9 | TGTGCCAGCAGCCTGGGACTTCCAGATACGCAGTATTTT | CASSLGLPDTQYF
many | 14 | NA | TRBJ2-7 | TRBV28 | TGTGCCAGCAGCCCGACGGGAGTCTCCTACGAGCAGTACTTC | CASSPTGVSYEQYF
NA | 17 | TRBD2 | TRBJ2-2 | TRBV7-2 | TGTGCCAGCAGCTTAGGGGGGCTAGCGGGGATAACCGGGGAGCTGTTTTTT | CASSLGGLAGITGELFF
few | 13 | NA | TRBJ2-1 | TRBV30 | TGTGCCTGGTCGCGTGGGACCTACAATGAGCAGTTCTTC | CAWSRGTYNEQFF
many | 16 | NA | TRBJ2-2 | TRBV7-8 | TGTGCCAGCAGCTTAGGGACAGCCGCGAACACCGGGGAGCTGTTTTTT | CASSLGTAANTGELFF
many | 14 | NA | TRBJ1-5 | TRBV20-1 | TGCAGTTTAGGAGGGCAGGGACTGTCCCAGCCCCAGCATTTT | CSLGGQGLSQPQHF
many | 17 | TRBD1 | TRBJ1-4 | TRBV7-2 | TGTGCCAGCAGCCGAAACAGGGGCGGTGGAACTAATGAAAAACTGTTTTTT | CASSRNRGGGTNEKLFF
NA | 12 | NA | TRBJ2-1 | TRBV28 | TGTGCCAGCAGCTTAGAGTACAATGAGCAGTTCTTC | CASSLEYNEQFF
many | 15 | NA | TRBJ2-1 | TRBV24-1 | TGTGCCACCAGTGACAGGGGGGGCCCGAACAATGAGCAGTTCTTC | CATSDRGGPNNEQFF
many | 14 | NA | TRBJ2-7 | TRBV7-2 | TGTGCCAGCAGCTCCCCATTGATGTCCTACGAGCAGTACTTC | CASSSPLMSYEQYF
NA | 14 | TRBD1 | TRBJ1-2 | TRBV12-3/TRBV12-4 | TGTGCCAGCAGGAGATTAGGGGGCTACTATGGCTACACCTTC | CASRRLGGYYGYTF